This is a list of T cell receptor beta chains from one sample in a study of cytomegalovirus exposure and HLA in healthy donors. Some clones are missing from TCRdb's copy, which holds only in-frame ones; the method was immunoSEQ multiplex PCR. Of 250,000 or so clones in the sample, over 90% were seen once. The sequenced sample was PBMCs. All receptors derive from a girl aged 2 to 10 in good health and CMV-seronegative. The CDR3 runs from the conserved cysteine through the conserved F or W. D genes are given only for firm matches. Clone size is stated in some rows and not others, as once, few, many or a class when expanded.

j_gene | abundance | v_gene | d_gene | CDR3nt | CDR3aa
TRBJ2-7 | . | TRBV4-1 | . | TGCGCCAGCAGCCCCCTGGGGGCCCCCTCGTACGAGCAGTACTTC | CASSPLGAPSYEQYF
TRBJ2-2 | . | TRBV29-1 | . | TGCAGCGTTGTCTCCGGGGAGCTGTTTTTT | CSVVSGELFF
TRBJ2-7 | . | TRBV29-1 | . | TGCAGCGTTGGTGCGGGGACGGCTGAGCAGTACTTC | CSVGAGTAEQYF
TRBJ2-1 | . | TRBV29-1 | TRBD2 | TGCAGCGTTGAAGGGGGGACTAGCGTCTATGAGCAGTTCTTC | CSVEGGTSVYEQFF
TRBJ2-1 | . | TRBV4-2 | . | TGTGCCAGCAGCCAGCGGGGAACCTACAATGAGCAGTTCTTC | CASSQRGTYNEQFF
TRBJ2-3 | . | TRBV4-1 | TRBD2 | TGCGCCAGCAGTACTAGCGGGAGTGATACGCAGTATTTT | CASSTSGSDTQYF
TRBJ1-1 | . | TRBV4-2 | . | TGTGCCAGCAGCCAACGTCCGGGAGGGATGACTGAAGCTTTCTTT | CASSQRPGGMTEAFF
TRBJ2-7 | . | TRBV30 | . | TGTGCCTGGATTCCCCCGGGGGGCGGGCTGGGCGTTTCCTACGAGCAGTACTTC | CAWIPPGGGLGVSYEQYF
TRBJ1-1 | . | TRBV27 | TRBD1 | TGTGCCAGCAGTGACAGGGTCACTGAAGCTTTCTTT | CASSDRVTEAFF
TRBJ1-1 | . | TRBV10-3 | . | TGTGCCATCAGTGTCGGAGGACGGGGAGGGACTGAAGCTTTCTTT | CAISVGGRGGTEAFF
TRBJ2-7 | once | TRBV9 | TRBD1 | TGTGCCAGCAGCGTTGGGACAGCTTCCTACGAGCAGTACTTC | CASSVGTASYEQYF
TRBJ1-1 | . | TRBV5-1 | . | TGCGCCAGCAGCTTGCCAGGTCTTGAAGCAACTGAAGCTTTCTTT | CASSLPGLEATEAFF
TRBJ1-4 | . | TRBV2 | . | TGTGCCACCGAGGGAGGACCTAATGAAAAACTGTTTTTT | CATEGGPNEKLFF
TRBJ2-5 | . | TRBV6-6 | . | TGTGCCAGCAGTTACCCCCCGAGGGGGGAGACCCAGTACTTC | CASSYPPRGETQYF
TRBJ1-4 | . | TRBV4-1 | . | TGCGCCAGCAGCCAAGATCAGCCGGGGGGCATGGTGGTACTGTTTTTT | CASSQDQPGGMVVLFF
TRBJ1-5 | . | TRBV2 | . | TGTGCCAGCAGTGACCCGAGGGCAGGAGCTCTTAGCAATCAGCCCCAGCATTTT | CASSDPRAGALSNQPQHF
TRBJ1-5 | . | TRBV5-4 | . | TGTGCCAGCAGCTTGGGTCCTGTTAGCAATCAGCCCCAGCATTTT | CASSLGPVSNQPQHF
TRBJ1-1 | few | TRBV5-4 | TRBD1 | TGTGCCAGCAGCTGGGGGACAGGAGGGGAAGCTTTCTTT | CASSWGTGGEAFF
TRBJ2-3 | once | TRBV11-3 | . | TGTGCCAGCAGCCAGCTAGCGACAGATACGCAGTATTTT | CASSQLATDTQYF
TRBJ2-7 | . | TRBV30 | TRBD1 | TGTGCCTGGAAGGGGACAGGCTCCTACGAGCAGTACTTC | CAWKGTGSYEQYF
TRBJ2-7 | . | TRBV9 | . | TGTGCCAGCAGCGCTCACATCAGGGGAACCCTCTACGAGCAGTACTTC | CASSAHIRGTLYEQYF
TRBJ2-7 | . | TRBV11-2 | TRBD2 | TGTGCCAGCAGGGTCCTAGCGGGAGGGAGGGAGCAGTACTTC | CASRVLAGGREQYF
TRBJ2-1 | . | TRBV4-2 | TRBD2 | TGTGCCAGCAGCCAACGGGGACTAGCGGGTAACAATGAGCAGTTCTTC | CASSQRGLAGNNEQFF
TRBJ2-7 | . | TRBV27 | TRBD2 | TGTGCCAGCAGTTTGACTAGCGGGGCCTACGAGCAGTACTTC | CASSLTSGAYEQYF
TRBJ1-4 | . | TRBV5-6 | . | TGTGCCAGCAGCTTGGCGGGGATCAATGAAAAACTGTTTTTT | CASSLAGINEKLFF
TRBJ2-1 | . | TRBV6-4 | TRBD2 | TGTGCCAGCAGTGAAGCGGGGGGGTACAATGAGCAGTTCTTC | CASSEAGGYNEQFF
TRBJ2-7 | . | TRBV27 | TRBD2 | TGTGCCAGCAGTCAGGGACTAGCGGGAGGGCCAACCTACGAGCAGTACTTC | CASSQGLAGGPTYEQYF
TRBJ1-5 | . | TRBV5-5 | TRBD1 | TGTGCCAGCAGTCTGGACAGGGTGGATCAGCCCCAGCATTTT | CASSLDRVDQPQHF